The 20 T cell receptor beta chains listed next were all sequenced from one sample in a study of immune cell composition in non-small cell lung cancer. Profiled with immunoSEQ multiplex PCR; TCRdb holds only in-frame clones, not every one. Here the sample spans 5,000 to 7,000 clones, roughly four fifths being singletons. The normal lung sample lay at least 3 cm, and maximally far, from the tumour. The material sequenced was non-adjacent lung tissue. The receptors here all came from a human donor with non-small cell lung cancer.

On this clone: A much larger clone sits a single nucleotide away, making a read error possible. The chain carries TRBV5-8 and TRBJ2-5, with TRBD2 matching over 7 bases. The end of the DNA is better explained by TRBJ2-7, so the J call may be wrong. Germline CDR1 reads SGHTS; CDR2 reads YDEGEE. The CDR3 has 14 amino acids. The CDR3 DNA reads TGTGCCAGCAGCCCCGGGGGGTCCCCCTACGAGCAGTACTTC. This encodes CASSPGGSPYEQYF.

V gene TRBV10-1 combines with J gene TRBJ2-3, with a tentative D call TRBD1 (6 bases). The length of the CDR3 is 12 residues. Germline values: CDR1 WNHNN, CDR2 SYGVQD (reference sequence). Trimming pared 6 bases from V and 3 bases from J, leaving 7 bases between. The chain's CDR3 is CASSGQTDTQYF. Here the CDR3 DNA reads TGCGCCAGCAGCGGACAGACAGATACGCAGTATTTT.

V usage is TRBV5-1 and J usage is TRBJ2-1, with TRBD2 identical over 9 bases. Germline V gene data show CDR1 as SGHRS and CDR2 as YFSETQ. V lost 3 bases to trimming and J lost 10 bases; unmatched junction nucleotides: 11. CDR3 length: 15 residues. The DNA of the CDR3 is TGCGCCAGCAGCTCGAGTCCCCGGACTAGCGAGGAGCAGTTCTTC. This translates into CASSSSPRTSEEQFF.

This rearrangement joins TRBV19 to TRBJ2-6; possibly TRBD1 for D (6 bases). CDR1 is LNHDA and CDR2 is SQIVND in the germline V gene (reference sequence). The CDR3 contains 15 residues. The V and J ends lost 2 bases and 3 bases respectively, with 8 bases between them. The CDR3 DNA is TGTGCCAGTAGTATAACAGGGAGTGGGGCCAACGTCCTGACTTTC. It is translated as CASSITGSGANVLTF. Variable domain in full (rest from reference TRBV19 and TRBJ2-6): DGGITQSPKYLFRKEGQNVTLSCEQNLNHDAMYWYRQDPGQGLRLIYYSQIVNDFQKGDIAEGYSVSREKKESFPLTVTSAQKNPTAFYLCASSITGSGANVLTFGAGSRLTVL.

The rearrangement uses TRBV30 and TRBJ2-7; no clear D. The germline CDR1 and CDR2 sequences are GTSNPN and SVGIG (reference sequence). The CDR3 contains 11 residues. Between the trimmed V and J ends, which lost 2 bases and 4 bases, there was a span of 6 bases. CDR3 sequence: CAWSLRYEQYF. The DNA of the CDR3 is TGTGCCTGGAGTTTACGGTACGAGCAGTACTTC.

This clone has a single count. The rearrangement joins TRBV18 to TRBJ2-3; 10 nucleotides match TRBD1. Looked up from germline, CDR1 is KGHSH and CDR2 is LQKENI. This CDR3 spans 18 amino acids. Trimming at V came to 5 bases and at J to 1 base, leaving 12 bases not matched to a gene. This CDR3 reads CASSITGTGDRGTDTQYF. The DNA of the CDR3 is TGTGCCAGCTCAATTACCGGGACAGGGGACCGGGGCACAGATACGCAGTATTTT.

The V call is TRBV5-5, the J call TRBJ1-4; no definite D call. This CDR3 has 13 residues. V was pared by 4 bases and J by 5 bases, with 9 bases between. Germline V CDR1 and CDR2: SGHKS, YYEKEE (reference sequence). For the CDR3, the DNA is TGTGCCAGCAGCCGATCACAGAATGAAAAACTGTTTTTT. It translates to CASSRSQNEKLFF.

The J gene is TRBJ2-2, the V gene TRBV27; 9 bases align to TRBD2. V gave up 8 bases and J gave up 4 bases; unmatched junction bases: 11. CDR1 is MNHEY and CDR2 is SMNVEV in the germline V gene (reference sequence). The CDR3 extends over 16 amino acids. CDR3 sequence (DNA): TGTGCCAGCGGGGGTAGCGGGAGTGTAGGCACCGGGGAGCTGTTTTTT. Protein sequence: CASGGSGSVGTGELFF.

As DNA, the CDR3 is TGTGCCAGCAGCGCTGGGGCTAGCGGAGGGTGGGAGACCCAGTACTTC. As protein: CASSAGASGGWETQYF. V and J are TRBV9 and TRBJ2-5, with TRBD2 matching over 7 bases. Germline V lookup: CDR1 SGDLS, CDR2 YYNGEE. The CDR3 is 16 residues long. Trimming at V came to 3 bases and at J to 5 bases, leaving 13 bases not matched to a gene.

The rearrangement uses TRBV2 and TRBJ2-5, with TRBD1 identical over 10 bases. V lost 6 bases and J lost 8; bases outside the gene matches: 6. Germline V gene sequence: CDR1 SNHLY, CDR2 FYNNEI. The CDR3 is 13 amino acids. CDR3 region: CASRGQGTATQYF. The CDR3, as DNA: TGTGCCAGCAGGGGACAGGGGACCGCTACCCAGTACTTC.

The chain combines TRBV28 with TRBJ2-3, with D possibly being TRBD2 (6 bases). Per germline, CDR1 MDHEN and CDR2 SYDVKM. V gave up 6 bases and J gave up 2 bases, with 15 bases separating them. CDR3 length: 15 residues. The CDR3: CASRSSVTHTDTQYF. The CDR3 DNA is TGTGCCAGCAGGTCTAGCGTAACGCACACAGATACGCAGTATTTT.

This clone was counted once. The CDR3 DNA sequence: TGCGCCAGCAGCCCTATAGCGGGAAGGTCAGATACGCAGTATTTT. Protein sequence: CASSPIAGRSDTQYF. The gene calls are TRBV5-1 and TRBJ2-3; 8 nucleotides match TRBD2. The ends lost 4 bases at V and 4 bases at J; junction bases unmatched: 8. Per germline, CDR1 SGHRS and CDR2 YFSETQ. The CDR3 has 15 amino acids.

A few counts support this clone. The chain has TRBV15 and TRBJ1-5, with D maybe TRBD1 (5 bases). Trimming left V 5 bases short and J 8 bases short, with 16 bases between. From germline, CDR1 is LNHNV and CDR2 YYDKDF (reference sequence). The CDR3 is 14 amino acids. The CDR3 region has the DNA TGTGCCACCAGCGCGGGGCAGGGAGGGGAGCCCCAGCATTTT. It specifies CATSAGQGGEPQHF.

This chain joins TRBV14 and TRBJ1-1; 7 nucleotides align to TRBD1. Germline V lookup: CDR1 SGHDN, CDR2 FVKESK. This CDR3 has 17 residues. J was trimmed by 0 bases and V by 4 bases; bases with no gene match: 11. The chain's CDR3 is CASSPLQGSFVNTEAFF. CDR3 DNA: TGTGCCAGCAGCCCCCTACAGGGGTCGTTTGTGAACACTGAAGCTTTCTTT.

The chain uses TRBV6-1 and TRBJ1-1; D is unresolved. The CDR3 is made up of 11 amino acids. V shed 6 bases and J shed 7 bases, with 9 bases lying between them. Germline V gene data show CDR1 as MNHNS and CDR2 as SASEGT. CDR3 DNA: TGTGCCAGCAGCCTACTACATGAAGCTTTCTTT. Translation gives CASSLLHEAFF.

This chain links TRBV5-1 with TRBJ2-5; 8 bases align to TRBD1. After removal of 0 bases from V and 4 bases from J, the junction contained 5 bases not matched to a gene. Per germline, CDR1 SGHRS and CDR2 YFSETQ. The CDR3 sequence is 15 residues long. The CDR3 protein is CASSLGQGIGETQYF. The CDR3, as DNA: TGCGCCAGCAGCTTGGGACAGGGGATAGGAGAGACCCAGTACTTC.

V and J are TRBV5-6 and TRBJ2-1; D is unresolved. Germline-derived CDR1 and CDR2 are SGHDT and YYEEEE. V dropped 4 bases and J dropped 7 bases, with 9 bases sitting between them. The CDR3 runs to 12 residues. This CDR3 reads CASSPYSNEQFF. For the CDR3, the DNA is TGTGCCAGCAGCCCCTACTCTAATGAGCAGTTCTTC.

This chain connects TRBV5-1 to TRBJ2-5, with D maybe TRBD2 (5 bases). Trimming stripped 3 bases from V and 2 bases from J, with 11 bases between. The CDR3 runs to 14 residues. CDR1 and CDR2 (germline): SGHRS, YFSETQ. The CDR3 reads CASSSGRDQETQYF. CDR3 sequence (DNA): TGCGCCAGCAGCTCAGGACGGGATCAAGAGACCCAGTACTTC. The full variable domain, completed using reference TRBV5-1 and TRBJ2-5, is KAGVTQTPRYLIKTRGQQVTLSCSPISGHRSVSWYQQTPGQGLQFLFEYFSETQRNKGNFPGRFSGRQFSNSRSEMNVSTLELGDSALYLCASSSGRDQETQYFGPGTRLLVL.

This chain connects TRBV18 to TRBJ2-3, with TRBD2 matching 10 bases. The junction had 7 bases not matched to a gene; V was cut back by 5 bases and J by 2 bases. The CDR3 runs 16 residues. Germline V gene sequence: CDR1 KGHSH, CDR2 LQKENI. CDR3 protein: CASSLQAGGTTDTQYF. The CDR3, as DNA: TGTGCCAGCTCATTACAAGCGGGAGGGACCACAGATACGCAGTATTTT.

V and J are TRBV7-2 and TRBJ1-1, with TRBD1 matching over 10 bases. CDR1 is SGHTA and CDR2 is FQGNSA in the germline V gene. There are 15 residues in the CDR3. The V and J ends lost 1 base and 4 bases, in that order; junction bases with no gene match: 3. This chain's CDR3 is CASSLGGQGSTEAFF. CDR3 sequence (DNA): TGTGCCAGCAGCTTAGGGGGACAGGGGAGCACTGAAGCTTTCTTT.